These 16 T cell receptor beta chains were sequenced from one sample in a study of shared clonotypes between healthy human individuals. Using immunoSEQ multiplex PCR, the repertoire was profiled, and TCRdb retains in-frame clones only, with some absent. The table shows some 2,100,000 clones, with about 93% occurring only once. Naive CD8 cells were CD45RO-negative, positively selected for CCR7, excluding terminally differentiated effector memory CD45RA+ cells. Sequences were obtained from naive CD8+ T cells from PBMCs. The receptor set was obtained from a man aged 18-30 years in good health. Some clones in this sample may be carry-over from other donors' samples.

In regard to this clone: A read error may be the cause here, since a much bigger clone is one base away. This chain joins TRBV2 and TRBJ2-5; no clear D gene. The better agreement between TRBJ2-7 and the DNA end casts doubt on the J call. CDR3 length: 10 amino acids. Germline V gives CDR1 SNHLY, CDR2 FYNNEI. The CDR3 nucleotides are TGTGCCAGCAGTACCTACGAGCAGTACTTC. This codes for CASSTYEQYF.

The rearrangement links TRBV28 to TRBJ1-2; D is unresolved. The CDR3 covers 14 residues. The V and J ends lost 6 bases and 3 bases respectively, with 14 bases between them. Germline-derived CDR1 and CDR2 are MDHEN and SYDVKM. The CDR3 is CASSSGVFHYGYTF. The CDR3 nucleotides read TGTGCCAGCAGCTCAGGAGTCTTTCACTATGGCTACACCTTC.

The J gene is TRBJ2-7, the V gene TRBV10-3; TRBD2 might be the D (5 bases). This CDR3 spans 15 amino acids. V was pared by 0 bases and J by 3 bases, with 12 bases between. Germline-derived CDR1 and CDR2 are ENHRY and SYGVKD. The CDR3 region has the DNA TGTGCCATCAGTGAGTCGATCGGCGGGCACTACGAGCAGTACTTC. This gives the protein CAISESIGGHYEQYF.

The gene calls are TRBV28 and TRBJ2-7, with 10 positions matching TRBD1. V was pared by 6 bases and J by 7 bases, with 9 bases of the junction left unmatched. CDR3 size: 14 residues. Germline CDR1 reads MDHEN; CDR2 reads SYDVKM. CDR3 in amino acids: CASSLTGGIMEQYF. In DNA form, the CDR3 reads TGTGCCAGCAGCTTGACAGGGGGCATCATGGAGCAGTACTTC.

J is TRBJ1-4 and V is TRBV7-9; weak D call: TRBD1 (6 bases). The CDR3 totals 17 residues. Germline V gene sequence: CDR1 SEHNR, CDR2 FQNEAQ (reference sequence). Trimming took 10 bases from V and 0 from J, leaving 21 bases between them. CDR3 bases: TGTGCCACCGGGGGGACACCATGGGATGCAACTAATGAAAAACTGTTTTTT. The encoded protein is CATGGTPWDATNEKLFF.

J is TRBJ2-1 and V is TRBV19; a weak D match, TRBD1 (5 bases). This CDR3 comprises 15 residues. Germline V lookup: CDR1 LNHDA, CDR2 SQIVND (reference sequence). Trimming cost V 1 base and J 6 bases, with 13 bases left between them. The CDR3: CASSIGGPWSNEQFF. The CDR3 DNA is TGTGCCAGTAGTATAGGGGGCCCCTGGAGCAATGAGCAGTTCTTC.

The chain carries TRBV11-1 and TRBJ2-5, with TRBD2 as a possible D gene (5 bases). CDR3 length: 12 residues. CDR1 and CDR2 from the germline V gene are SGHAT and FQDESV (reference sequence). Trimming shortened V by 5 bases and J by 6 bases, and 10 bases separated the two germline ends. This CDR3 reads CASSPLGKTQYF. CDR3 sequence (DNA): TGTGCCAGCAGCCCACTCGGGAAGACCCAGTACTTC.

The CDR3 sequence: CASSEGTNPGEQYF. As DNA, the CDR3 is TGCGCCAGCAGTGAGGGGACAAATCCGGGCGAGCAGTACTTC. This rearrangement joins TRBV10-1 to TRBJ2-7, with a possible D match to TRBD1 (6 bases). This CDR3 region has 14 residues. The V and J ends lost 2 bases and 6 bases respectively, with 14 bases between them. Germline V gene sequence: CDR1 WNHNN, CDR2 SYGVQD (reference sequence).

The chain joins TRBV11-2 to TRBJ2-1; 8 positions match TRBD1. The CDR3 runs 16 residues. With V trimmed by 2 bases and J by 6 bases, 9 bases remained unmatched. Looked up from germline, CDR1 is SGHAT and CDR2 is FQNNGV. The CDR3 here is CASSLLLRDRSNEQFF. The CDR3 nucleotides read TGTGCCAGCAGCTTACTACTCCGGGACAGGTCCAATGAGCAGTTCTTC.

The CDR3 loop is CASSPPWDTQYF. CDR3 nucleotides: TGTGCCAGCAGCCCCCCCTGGGATACGCAGTATTTT. The chain recombines TRBV7-9 with TRBJ2-3; D call uncertain. The germline V gene has CDR1 SEHNR and CDR2 FQNEAQ (reference sequence). CDR3 length: 12 amino acids. Trimming left V 5 bases short and J 6 bases short, with 9 bases between.

The chain combines TRBV27 with TRBJ2-7; D ambiguous. The V end lost 6 bases, the J end lost 0 bases, and 12 bases lay between the germline ends. The CDR3 runs to 14 residues. Germline lookup yields CDR1 MNHEY and CDR2 SMNVEV (reference sequence). The CDR3 reads CASSPDVRSYEQYF. The CDR3 bases are TGTGCCAGCAGCCCCGACGTACGCTCCTACGAGCAGTACTTC.

This clone was found once. The chain is built from TRBV30 and TRBJ2-7; TRBD2 might be the D (5 bases). This CDR3 spans 16 amino acids. Germline CDR1 is GTSNPN and CDR2 is SVGIG (reference sequence). Trimming took 5 bases from V and 0 from J, leaving 20 bases between them. Written as DNA, the CDR3 is TGTGCCTGGGGCGATGAGGGCTCCACCACCTCCTACGAGCAGTACTTC. This codes for CAWGDEGSTTSYEQYF.

The rearrangement uses TRBV15 and TRBJ2-7; 9 bases agree with TRBD2. The CDR3 consists of 13 residues. The germline gives CDR1 LNHNV, CDR2 YYDKDF (reference sequence). Losses at the gene ends were 4 bases for V and 3 bases for J; bases not matched to a gene: 1. The CDR3 loop reads CATSILAGYEQYF. The CDR3 DNA is TGTGCCACCAGCATACTAGCGGGCTACGAGCAGTACTTC.

This chain joins TRBV6-5 and TRBJ2-7, with 8 nucleotides matching TRBD1. V dropped 7 bases and J dropped 1; count of bases not matched to a gene: 9. This CDR3 is 15 amino acids long. Germline CDR1 reads MNHEY; CDR2 reads SVGAGI. CDR3 sequence reads: CASTLGQGLSYEQYF. CDR3 nucleotides: TGTGCCAGCACCCTTGGACAGGGATTATCCTACGAGCAGTACTTC.

V is TRBV29-1 and J is TRBJ2-7; 9 nucleotides line up with TRBD1. Losses at the gene ends were 4 bases for V and 4 bases for J; bases not matched to a gene: 5. CDR3 size: 13 residues. CDR1 SQVTM and CDR2 ANQGSEA come from the germline V gene. CDR3 sequence: CSVVGTGWYEQYF. The CDR3 bases are TGCAGCGTTGTGGGGACAGGGTGGTACGAGCAGTACTTC.

This clone showed up just once. The chain recombines TRBV7-2 with TRBJ2-5, with 7 positions matching TRBD1. Per germline, CDR1 SGHTA and CDR2 FQGNSA. This CDR3 spans 15 amino acids. J lost 0 bases, V lost 5 bases, and 6 bases had no gene match. CDR3 nucleotides: TGTGCCAGCAGCGTCGGGACAGAGTACCAAGAGACCCAGTACTTC. This translates into CASSVGTEYQETQYF.